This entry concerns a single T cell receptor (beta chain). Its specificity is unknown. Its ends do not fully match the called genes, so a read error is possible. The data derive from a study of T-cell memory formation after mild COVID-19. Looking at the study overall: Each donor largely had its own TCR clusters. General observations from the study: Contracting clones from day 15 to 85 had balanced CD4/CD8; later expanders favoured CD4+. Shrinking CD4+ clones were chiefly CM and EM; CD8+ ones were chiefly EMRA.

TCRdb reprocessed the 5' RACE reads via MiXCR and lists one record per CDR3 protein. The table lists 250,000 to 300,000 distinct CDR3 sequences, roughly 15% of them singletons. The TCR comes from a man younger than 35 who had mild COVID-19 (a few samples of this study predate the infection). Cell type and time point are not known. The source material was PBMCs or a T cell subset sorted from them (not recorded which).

The CDR3: CSARQSTGGAF. CDR3 in DNA: TGCAGTGCCAGACAGTCGACAGGGGGCGCCTTT. The gene calls are TRBV20-1 and TRBJ1-3; 10 bases fit TRBD1. The CDR3 is 11 amino acids. Germline V lookup: CDR1 DFQATT, CDR2 SNEGSKA (reference sequence).